The rows below give T cell receptor beta chains drawn from one sample of a study of T cell repertoires in cytomegalovirus infection. One entry per CDR3 protein results from TCRdb running MiXCR on the reads. The sample yields 500,000 to 600,000 distinct CDR3 sequences, approximately 15% seen once. The sequencing sample was made of CD8+ T cells from PBMCs. These receptors all stem from a human donor in good health (CMV status not recorded). Some clones in this sample may be carry-over from other donors' samples. The CDR3 runs from the conserved cysteine through the conserved F or W. The D gene is left open where the match is weak. A row's size may be missing; if present it is once, few, many or a size class.

TRBV6-6	-	-	TRBJ1-1	TGTGCCAGCGAGAACCCGACGGGTGCTGAAGCTTTCTTT	CASENPTGAEAFF
TRBV6-5	TRBD1	few	TRBJ2-4	TGTGCCAGCAGTTACGCCGACAGGGCGGGCAAAAACATTCAGTACTTC	CASSYADRAGKNIQYF
TRBV6-5	TRBD1	few	TRBJ1-5	TGTGCCAGCAGCCGTACAGGGGAGGATAAGCCCCAGCATTTT	CASSRTGEDKPQHF
TRBV27	-	-	TRBJ2-3	TGTGCCAGCAGTTCTTGGACTACCGATGCGTTGACAGATACGCAGTATTTT	CASSSWTTDALTDTQYF
TRBV11-2	-	many	TRBJ2-5	TGTGCCAGCAGCTCCGATAGCGGAACCCAAGAGACCCAGTACTTC	CASSSDSGTQETQYF
TRBV9	-	many	TRBJ2-3	TGTGCCAGCAGCGCTCGACAGGGAGGTACAGATACGCAGTATTTT	CASSARQGGTDTQYF
TRBV7-8	-	many	TRBJ2-5	TGTGCCAGCAGCTTAGGACTGGGCCAAGAGACCCAGTACTTC	CASSLGLGQETQYF
TRBV12-3/TRBV12-4	-	many	TRBJ2-5	TGTGCCAGCAGTCCCGGGACGGCGGCAGGGTTGAGGGAGACCCAGTACTTC	CASSPGTAAGLRETQYF
TRBV12-3/TRBV12-4	-	-	TRBJ1-3	TGTGCCAGCAGTTCGGGAATAGGGAGCCCACACGGAAACACCATATATTTT	CASSSGIGSPHGNTIYF
TRBV20-1	-	-	TRBJ2-5	TGCAGTGCTAGAACCGACAGCCAAGAGACCCAGTACTTC	CSARTDSQETQYF
TRBV7-9	TRBD1	few	TRBJ2-7	TGTGCCAGCAGCCATGGGACAGACTACGAGCAGTACTTC	CASSHGTDYEQYF
TRBV11-2	TRBD1	many	TRBJ2-3	TGTGCCAGCAGCGGGGACAGTTCTAGCACAGATACGCAGTATTTT	CASSGDSSSTDTQYF
TRBV5-1	-	-	TRBJ2-5	TGCGCCAGCAGCCGCCCCATGGACGGAGAGACCCAGTACTTC	CASSRPMDGETQYF
TRBV2	TRBD1	-	TRBJ1-5	TGTGCCAGCAAGGAAGGGGGCAGGGATCAGCCCCAGCATTTT	CASKEGGRDQPQHF
TRBV6-5	-	few	TRBJ1-2	TGTGCCAGCAGTTATGCCGAGGGAGGGGACTATGGCTACACCTTC	CASSYAEGGDYGYTF
TRBV27	-	many	TRBJ2-3	TGTGCCAGCAGCCTTAAGATTATTTCTAGCACAGATACGCAGTATTTT	CASSLKIISSTDTQYF
TRBV5-6	TRBD2	-	TRBJ2-1	TGTGCCAGCAGCTTGTTCAGCGGGGGCGTGTACAATGAGCAGTTCTTC	CASSLFSGGVYNEQFF
TRBV5-4	-	-	TRBJ2-7	TGTGCCAGCAGCTTGGAAAGGACCTTATGGGACTTC	CASSLERTLWDF
TRBV12-3/TRBV12-4	-	many	TRBJ2-1	TGTGCCAGCAGATGGACACTGAACAATGAGCAGTTCTTC	CASRWTLNNEQFF
TRBV7-8	-	many	TRBJ1-5	TGTGCCAGCAGCTCCCACTTTTACGAGGACGGGAGCAATCAGCCCCAGCATTTT	CASSSHFYEDGSNQPQHF
TRBV29-1	-	-	TRBJ2-2	TGCAGCGTTGAACAGCGGACGAACACCGGGGAGCTGTTTTTT	CSVEQRTNTGELFF
TRBV7-6	TRBD2	medium-sized	TRBJ2-7	TGTGCCAGCAGCTTAGAGGCTAGCGGGGCGAAACACGAGCAGTACTTC	CASSLEASGAKHEQYF
TRBV9	-	-	TRBJ2-2	TGTGCCAGCAGCGTAGCTACGCGGGGCGAGCTGTTTTTT	CASSVATRGELFF
TRBV27	TRBD2	-	TRBJ2-7	TGTGCCAGCAGTCCGTTAGCGGGGGGATGGGGATACGAGCAGTACTTC	CASSPLAGGWGYEQYF
TRBV5-1	-	few	TRBJ1-1	TGCGCCAGCAGCTTGGGGCGGAACGTAGGGGAAGCTTTCTTT	CASSLGRNVGEAFF
TRBV20-1	-	few	TRBJ2-1	TGCAGTGCTAGATTGGGAGACTCCTACAATGAGCAGTTCTTC	CSARLGDSYNEQFF
TRBV4-2	-	few	TRBJ2-7	TGTGCCAGCAGCCCTCAAGTACCCAACGAGCAGTACTTC	CASSPQVPNEQYF
TRBV7-9	TRBD2	many	TRBJ2-1	TGTGCCAGCAGCGCCCGACTAGCGCATGAGCAGTTCTTC	CASSARLAHEQFF
TRBV13	-	-	TRBJ1-3	TGTGCCAGCAGCCCTTGGACAGAAAACACCATATATTTT	CASSPWTENTIYF
TRBV12-3/TRBV12-4	TRBD2	few	TRBJ2-7	TGTGCCAGCAGCCCCCCGGGACTAGCGGGGCTCAGCTACGAGCAGTACTTC	CASSPPGLAGLSYEQYF
TRBV9	TRBD2	-	TRBJ2-1	TGTGCCAGCAGCCCGACTAGCGGGAGATCAAATGAGCAGTTCTTC	CASSPTSGRSNEQFF
TRBV14	TRBD1	-	TRBJ2-1	TGTGCCAGCAGCCAAGGACAGGGACGATACAATGAGCAGTTCTTC	CASSQGQGRYNEQFF
TRBV20-1	TRBD1	few	TRBJ2-7	TGCAGTGCTAGAGACCGGGACAGGACCTACGAGCAGTACTTC	CSARDRDRTYEQYF
TRBV28	-	few	TRBJ2-5	TGTGCCAGCAGTTTTTTGGTGGGAGAAGGAGAGACCCAGTACTTC	CASSFLVGEGETQYF
TRBV19	TRBD2	once	TRBJ2-1	TGTGCCAGTAGTATCTACTTTGTGCCGGGAGGGCCGTACCCTCAGTTCTTC	CASSIYFVPGGPYPQFF
TRBV7-9	-	many	TRBJ1-1	TGTGCCAGCAGCTTAGTTCTGGTGAACACTGAAGCTTTCTTT	CASSLVLVNTEAFF
TRBV7-6	TRBD1	-	TRBJ2-5	TGTGCAAGCAGCCAGGACAGGTGGGGAGAGACCCAGTACTTC	CASSQDRWGETQYF
TRBV24-1	-	few	TRBJ2-7	TGTGCCACCAGTGATTTTAGTACAGAAGCCTACGAGCAGTACTTC	CATSDFSTEAYEQYF
TRBV10-3	TRBD2	few	TRBJ2-1	TGTGCCATCAGCCCACTAGCGGGGGGTAATGAGCAGTTCTTC	CAISPLAGGNEQFF
TRBV28	-	few	TRBJ2-7	TGTGCCAGCAGTCCCCTACGACAGTCAAGCTCCTACGAGCAGTACTTC	CASSPLRQSSSYEQYF
TRBV27	-	-	TRBJ2-7	TGTGCCAGCAGTTTATTTTCATTGGGCTACGAGCAGTACTTC	CASSLFSLGYEQYF
TRBV12-3/TRBV12-4	-	many	TRBJ2-5	TGTGCCAGCAGTTTCAAAGAGACCCAGTACTTC	CASSFKETQYF
TRBV11-2	-	many	TRBJ2-4	TGTGCCAGCAGCTTATTCAACCGAGCCAAAAACATTCAGTACTTC	CASSLFNRAKNIQYF
TRBV7-4	TRBD2	-	TRBJ2-1	TGTGCCAGCAGCATGAGACTAGCGGGTTGGGAGCAGTTCTTC	CASSMRLAGWEQFF
TRBV10-3	-	few	TRBJ2-7	TGTGCCATCAGTGAGGACTCCTACGAGCAGTACTTC	CAISEDSYEQYF
TRBV7-6	TRBD2	-	TRBJ2-7	TGTGCCAGCAGGTTACTAGCGGGGCCATCCTACGAGCAGTACTTC	CASRLLAGPSYEQYF
TRBV12-3/TRBV12-4	-	-	TRBJ2-7	TGTGCCAGCAGCATAACCCTGGGTTACGAGCAGTACTTC	CASSITLGYEQYF
TRBV7-6	TRBD1	many	TRBJ1-2	TGTGCCAGCAGCTTAGCGAGCCCGGGACAGGGATCCGACCTATATGGCTACACCTTC	CASSLASPGQGSDLYGYTF
TRBV20-1	TRBD2	many	TRBJ2-1	TGCAGTGCCCGGAGCGGGGGATCTTACAATGAGCAGTTCTTC	CSARSGGSYNEQFF
TRBV15	-	-	TRBJ2-5	TGTGCCACCAGCAGAGATTTGGGGTCGGCAGAGACCCAGTACTTC	CATSRDLGSAETQYF
TRBV11-2	-	many	TRBJ1-1	TGTGCCAGCAGCTTAGCGGGACAGAACACTGAAGCTTTCTTT	CASSLAGQNTEAFF
TRBV7-8	TRBD2	few	TRBJ2-2	TGTGCCAGCAGCGGGGGACTAGCGCGCGCCGGGGAGCTGTTTTTT	CASSGGLARAGELFF
TRBV4-1	-	-	TRBJ2-2	TGCGCCAGCAGCCAAGACTCAGCTTCGGGCACCGGGGAGCTGTTTTTT	CASSQDSASGTGELFF
TRBV19	-	many	TRBJ2-1	TGTGCCAGTAGTATACGAGACACCATCTACAATGAGCAGTTCTTC	CASSIRDTIYNEQFF
TRBV7-9	-	-	TRBJ2-7	TGTGCCAGCAGAAAGGCAAGGAACTACGAGCAGTACTTC	CASRKARNYEQYF
TRBV9	TRBD2	-	TRBJ2-1	TGTGCCAGCAGCGTAGTCGGACTAGCCGGGGATGAGCAGTTCTTC	CASSVVGLAGDEQFF
TRBV7-9	TRBD2	many	TRBJ2-1	TGTGCCAGCAGCTTAGGGCGAGCGGGGATATACAATGAGCAGTTCTTC	CASSLGRAGIYNEQFF
TRBV24-1	-	-	TRBJ1-1	TGTGCCACCAGGGCGAGGAACACTGAAGCTTTCTTT	CATRARNTEAFF
TRBV12-5	-	many	TRBJ1-1	TGTGCTAGTGGTCCGGCAGGGGCGTACACTGAAGCTTTCTTT	CASGPAGAYTEAFF